This T cell receptor beta chain was obtained from a study of response to subunit inactivated influenza vaccine. TCRdb re-called the RT-PCR reads with MiXCR, one entry per CDR3 protein. The sample records hundreds of thousands of distinct CDR3 sequences, around 8% being singletons. This clonotype was observed at least ten times. This clonotype was sampled from a man aged 50 to 69 who received an inactivated influenza vaccine. The sequencing used PBMCs from blood, collected less than 30 months after vaccination.

This CDR3 is CAISDSGGLIGNEQFF. CDR3 nucleotides: TGTGCCATCAGTGACTCGGGGGGGCTGATCGGCAATGAGCAGTTCTTC. The genes are TRBV10-3 and TRBJ2-1, with 8 bases identical to TRBD2. The V gene's germline CDR1 is ENHRY and CDR2 SYGVKD. The CDR3 totals 16 residues. Germline trimming cut 3 bases from V and 6 bases from J; bases unmatched to any gene: 10.